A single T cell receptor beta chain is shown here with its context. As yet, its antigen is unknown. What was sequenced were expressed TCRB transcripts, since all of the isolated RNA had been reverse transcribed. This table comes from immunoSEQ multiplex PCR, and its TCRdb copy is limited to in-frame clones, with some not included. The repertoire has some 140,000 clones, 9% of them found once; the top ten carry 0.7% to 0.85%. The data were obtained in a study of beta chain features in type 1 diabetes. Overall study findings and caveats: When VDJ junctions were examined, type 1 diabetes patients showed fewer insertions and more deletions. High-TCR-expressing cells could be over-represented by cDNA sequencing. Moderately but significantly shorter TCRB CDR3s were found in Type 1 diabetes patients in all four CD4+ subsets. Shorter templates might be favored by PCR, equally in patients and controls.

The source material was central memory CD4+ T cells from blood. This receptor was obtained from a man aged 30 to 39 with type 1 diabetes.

Here the CDR3 reads CASSPTDSYYGYTF. The CDR3 DNA reads TGTGCCAGCAGCCCCACGGACAGTTACTATGGCTACACCTTC. This chain links TRBV9 with TRBJ1-2, with D possibly matching TRBD1 (6 bases). Germline CDR1 reads SGDLS; CDR2 reads YYNGEE. Deletions cut 4 bases from V and 3 bases from J, with 13 bases between. This CDR3 comprises 14 residues.